In its sample, the clone carrying this T cell receptor (beta chain) was seen once. The data belong to a study of blood T cell repertoires in COVID-19. Study-wide context: Sites in the United States, Italy and Spain provided acute and convalescent COVID-19 samples.

In Seattle, patients joined the study during active infection and were tracked longitudinally. The germline V gene has CDR1 GTSNPN and CDR2 SVGIG (reference sequence). The CDR3 has 15 residues. Losses at the gene ends were 4 bases for V and 7 bases for J; bases not matched to a gene: 15. TCRdb keeps only in-frame clones here, not all; method: immunoSEQ multiplex PCR. This table holds around 310,000 clones, around 91% found once. The sequenced material came from peripheral blood. The gene calls are TRBV30 and TRBJ2-7; 8 nucleotides match TRBD1. This sequence originates from a woman aged 40 to 50 with COVID-19, enrolled during active disease. CDR3 DNA: TGTGCCTGGAAAGGAATGGGACAGGCCTCTGAGGAGCAGTACTTC. Its translation is CAWKGMGQASEEQYF.